A selection of T cell receptor beta chains follows, all from one sample in a study of T-cell reconstitution after alpha-beta-depleted transplantation in children. TCRdb re-called the PCR reads with MiXCR, one entry per CDR3 protein. The table shows 360,000 or so distinct CDR3 sequences, with approximately 20% occurring only once. This specimen was PBMCs from the stem cell graft donor, taken from the stem cell graft. These receptor sequences come from a human donor who donated a stem cell graft to a child with acute myeloid leukemia. Both conserved end residues are part of each CDR3. Each record gives: clone size, V gene, J gene, D gene, CDR3 length, CDR3 protein, CDR3 DNA. D genes are given only for firm matches. Clone size is stated in some rows and not others, as once, few, many or a class when expanded.

clone_size: -; v_call: TRBV12-3/TRBV12-4; j_call: TRBJ2-1; d_call: -; cdr3_length: 13; cdr3_aa: CASSLEGRGRLFF; cdr3_nt: TGTGCCAGCAGTTTAGAGGGCAGGGGCCGGCTGTTCTTC
clone_size: -; v_call: TRBV5-4; j_call: TRBJ2-1; d_call: -; cdr3_length: 13; cdr3_aa: CASRGAGTNEQFF; cdr3_nt: TGTGCCAGCAGGGGGGCGGGGACCAATGAGCAGTTCTTC
clone_size: -; v_call: TRBV20-1; j_call: TRBJ2-3; d_call: -; cdr3_length: 17; cdr3_aa: CSASRTSGGLNTDTQYF; cdr3_nt: TGCAGTGCTTCACGGACAAGTGGCGGCCTGAACACAGATACGCAGTATTTT
clone_size: -; v_call: TRBV12-3/TRBV12-4; j_call: TRBJ2-7; d_call: TRBD1; cdr3_length: 14; cdr3_aa: CASSRGTGDYEQYF; cdr3_nt: TGTGCCAGCAGCCGTGGGACAGGGGACTACGAGCAGTACTTC
clone_size: -; v_call: TRBV29-1; j_call: TRBJ2-1; d_call: -; cdr3_length: 16; cdr3_aa: CSVEDRGVSSYNEQFF; cdr3_nt: TGCAGCGTTGAAGATCGTGGGGTGAGCTCCTACAATGAGCAGTTCTTC
clone_size: few; v_call: TRBV5-1; j_call: TRBJ2-1; d_call: -; cdr3_length: 11; cdr3_aa: CASSSGHEQFF; cdr3_nt: TGCGCCAGCAGCTCCGGCCATGAGCAGTTCTTC
clone_size: -; v_call: TRBV5-1; j_call: TRBJ2-7; d_call: -; cdr3_length: 14; cdr3_aa: CASSNPGHGYEQYF; cdr3_nt: TGCGCCAGCAGCAATCCGGGCCACGGCTACGAGCAGTACTTC
clone_size: few; v_call: TRBV12-3/TRBV12-4; j_call: TRBJ2-1; d_call: -; cdr3_length: 14; cdr3_aa: CASSLGSLPPEQFF; cdr3_nt: TGTGCCAGCAGTTTAGGTTCTTTACCCCCCGAGCAGTTCTTC
clone_size: -; v_call: TRBV12-3/TRBV12-4; j_call: TRBJ2-1; d_call: TRBD2; cdr3_length: 14; cdr3_aa: CASSLETSGVSEFF; cdr3_nt: TGTGCCAGCAGTTTGGAGACTAGCGGGGTGAGCGAGTTCTTC
clone_size: -; v_call: TRBV5-1; j_call: TRBJ1-1; d_call: -; cdr3_length: 14; cdr3_aa: CASSLQGQNTEAFF; cdr3_nt: TGCGCCAGCAGCTTGCAGGGACAGAACACTGAAGCTTTCTTT
clone_size: few; v_call: TRBV25-1; j_call: TRBJ2-7; d_call: -; cdr3_length: 13; cdr3_aa: CASSEYIGYEQYF; cdr3_nt: TGTGCCAGCAGTGAATATATAGGTTACGAGCAGTACTTC
clone_size: -; v_call: TRBV7-2; j_call: TRBJ2-5; d_call: TRBD2; cdr3_length: 14; cdr3_aa: CASSTGLAQETQYF; cdr3_nt: TGTGCCAGCAGCACGGGACTAGCGCAAGAGACCCAGTACTTC
clone_size: many; v_call: TRBV29-1; j_call: TRBJ1-1; d_call: -; cdr3_length: 11; cdr3_aa: CSVRGGTEAFF; cdr3_nt: TGCAGCGTTCGAGGGGGCACTGAAGCTTTCTTT
clone_size: many; v_call: TRBV29-1; j_call: TRBJ2-1; d_call: -; cdr3_length: 13; cdr3_aa: CSVDLYDGSEQFF; cdr3_nt: TGCAGCGTTGACCTTTATGATGGGTCTGAGCAGTTCTTC
clone_size: many; v_call: TRBV20-1; j_call: TRBJ2-1; d_call: TRBD2; cdr3_length: 15; cdr3_aa: CSARGWASGSNEQFF; cdr3_nt: TGCAGTGCTAGAGGGTGGGCTAGCGGGAGCAATGAGCAGTTCTTC
clone_size: few; v_call: TRBV27; j_call: TRBJ2-1; d_call: TRBD2; cdr3_length: 13; cdr3_aa: CASRFGGDLSQFF; cdr3_nt: TGTGCCAGCAGGTTCGGGGGGGACCTAAGCCAGTTCTTC
clone_size: -; v_call: TRBV25-1; j_call: TRBJ2-7; d_call: TRBD1; cdr3_length: 13; cdr3_aa: CASRRGQGREQYF; cdr3_nt: TGTGCCAGCAGGAGGGGGCAGGGGCGTGAGCAGTACTTC
clone_size: -; v_call: TRBV5-1; j_call: TRBJ2-2; d_call: TRBD1; cdr3_length: 17; cdr3_aa: CASSSSTGMRYTGELFF; cdr3_nt: TGCGCCAGCAGTTCCTCGACAGGGATGAGGTACACCGGGGAGCTGTTTTTT
clone_size: few; v_call: TRBV4-3; j_call: TRBJ2-1; d_call: -; cdr3_length: 15; cdr3_aa: CASSQDGSKNNEQFF; cdr3_nt: TGCGCCAGCAGCCAAGATGGAAGTAAGAACAATGAGCAGTTCTTC
clone_size: many; v_call: TRBV28; j_call: TRBJ2-7; d_call: TRBD1; cdr3_length: 12; cdr3_aa: CASTDRSYEQYF; cdr3_nt: TGTGCCAGCACGGACAGGTCTTACGAGCAGTACTTC
clone_size: many; v_call: TRBV5-6; j_call: TRBJ2-1; d_call: -; cdr3_length: 14; cdr3_aa: CASSLVGPGALEFF; cdr3_nt: -
clone_size: few; v_call: TRBV5-1; j_call: TRBJ2-1; d_call: TRBD1; cdr3_length: 15; cdr3_aa: CASSEQMTGRNEQFF; cdr3_nt: TGCGCCAGCAGCGAACAAATGACAGGGCGCAATGAGCAGTTCTTC
clone_size: many; v_call: TRBV20-1; j_call: TRBJ1-2; d_call: -; cdr3_length: 12; cdr3_aa: CSASWGTNGYTF; cdr3_nt: TGCAGTGCTAGTTGGGGGACCAATGGCTACACCTTC
clone_size: many; v_call: TRBV29-1; j_call: TRBJ2-1; d_call: -; cdr3_length: 13; cdr3_aa: CSVAIRAWDEQFF; cdr3_nt: TGCAGCGTTGCAATCAGGGCCTGGGATGAGCAGTTCTTC
clone_size: -; v_call: TRBV28; j_call: TRBJ2-1; d_call: -; cdr3_length: 12; cdr3_aa: CASSFTSTKQFF; cdr3_nt: TGTGCCAGCAGTTTTACATCGACGAAGCAGTTCTTC
clone_size: -; v_call: TRBV29-1; j_call: TRBJ2-1; d_call: -; cdr3_length: 15; cdr3_aa: CSVEDRGWGFYEQFF; cdr3_nt: TGCAGCGTTGAAGACAGGGGCTGGGGATTCTATGAGCAGTTCTTC
clone_size: few; v_call: TRBV25-1; j_call: TRBJ2-5; d_call: -; cdr3_length: 16; cdr3_aa: CASSGDKRGPQETQYF; cdr3_nt: TGTGCCAGCAGTGGGGACAAGCGGGGCCCCCAAGAGACCCAGTACTTC
clone_size: many; v_call: TRBV5-1; j_call: TRBJ2-1; d_call: -; cdr3_length: 16; cdr3_aa: CASSLGPGVKVNEQFF; cdr3_nt: TGCGCCAGCAGCTTGGGTCCGGGAGTGAAGGTCAATGAGCAGTTCTTC
clone_size: many; v_call: TRBV29-1; j_call: TRBJ1-4; d_call: -; cdr3_length: 13; cdr3_aa: CSVVSGGREKLFF; cdr3_nt: TGCAGCGTTGTTTCGGGGGGTAGGGAAAAACTGTTTTTT
clone_size: few; v_call: TRBV20-1; j_call: TRBJ1-6; d_call: TRBD1; cdr3_length: 13; cdr3_aa: CSARDRGNRNLHF; cdr3_nt: TGCAGTGCCCGGGACAGGGGGAACCGAAACCTCCACTTT
clone_size: many; v_call: TRBV19; j_call: TRBJ2-7; d_call: -; cdr3_length: 13; cdr3_aa: CASNGAGSSEQYF; cdr3_nt: TGTGCCAGCAACGGGGCAGGGTCTTCCGAGCAGTACTTC
clone_size: -; v_call: TRBV2; j_call: TRBJ2-5; d_call: -; cdr3_length: 15; cdr3_aa: CASSEVLDGQETQYF; cdr3_nt: TGTGCCAGCAGTGAAGTACTAGATGGGCAAGAGACCCAGTACTTC
clone_size: few; v_call: TRBV25-1; j_call: TRBJ1-1; d_call: TRBD1; cdr3_length: 13; cdr3_aa: CASSGDRATEAFF; cdr3_nt: TGTGCCAGCAGTGGGGACAGGGCCACTGAAGCTTTCTTT
clone_size: -; v_call: TRBV5-1; j_call: TRBJ2-2; d_call: -; cdr3_length: 16; cdr3_aa: CASSLRARDNTGELFF; cdr3_nt: TGCGCCAGCAGCTTGAGAGCGAGAGACAACACCGGGGAGCTGTTTTTT
clone_size: -; v_call: TRBV11-2; j_call: TRBJ2-7; d_call: TRBD1; cdr3_length: 16; cdr3_aa: CASSSFSGTGIHEQYF; cdr3_nt: TGTGCCAGCAGCTCGTTTTCCGGGACAGGGATACACGAGCAGTACTTC
clone_size: -; v_call: TRBV10-3; j_call: TRBJ2-3; d_call: TRBD1; cdr3_length: 19; cdr3_aa: CAISQDRGAELTSTDTQYF; cdr3_nt: TGTGCCATCAGTCAGGACAGGGGCGCTGAATTAACTAGCACAGATACGCAGTATTTT
clone_size: many; v_call: TRBV12-3/TRBV12-4; j_call: TRBJ2-3; d_call: -; cdr3_length: 13; cdr3_aa: CASSPAPRDTQYF; cdr3_nt: TGTGCCAGCAGCCCGGCCCCTAGGGATACGCAGTATTTT
clone_size: once; v_call: TRBV27; j_call: TRBJ1-5; d_call: TRBD1; cdr3_length: 15; cdr3_aa: CASNLFWTGGQPQHF; cdr3_nt: TGTGCCAGCAATCTTTTTTGGACAGGGGGCCAGCCCCAGCATTTT
clone_size: many; v_call: TRBV6-2/TRBV6-3; j_call: TRBJ2-1; d_call: -; cdr3_length: 14; cdr3_aa: CASNSGPSYNEQFF; cdr3_nt: TGTGCCAGCAATAGCGGACCTTCCTACAATGAGCAGTTCTTC
clone_size: few; v_call: TRBV4-1; j_call: TRBJ2-1; d_call: TRBD1; cdr3_length: 16; cdr3_aa: CASSPEQGPTYNEQFF; cdr3_nt: TGCGCCAGCAGTCCGGAACAGGGGCCAACCTACAATGAGCAGTTCTTC
clone_size: -; v_call: TRBV3-1; j_call: TRBJ2-1; d_call: TRBD2; cdr3_length: 17; cdr3_aa: CASSQERAGGSYNEQFF; cdr3_nt: TGTGCCAGCAGCCAAGAACGAGCGGGAGGGTCCTACAATGAGCAGTTCTTC
clone_size: -; v_call: TRBV18; j_call: TRBJ2-1; d_call: -; cdr3_length: 13; cdr3_aa: CASSPIRLYEQFF; cdr3_nt: TGTGCCAGCTCACCAATTAGACTTTATGAGCAGTTCTTC
clone_size: -; v_call: TRBV20-1; j_call: TRBJ2-3; d_call: -; cdr3_length: 14; cdr3_aa: CSARTGDPADTQYF; cdr3_nt: TGCAGTGCTAGAACGGGAGACCCGGCAGATACGCAGTATTTT
clone_size: -; v_call: TRBV2; j_call: TRBJ2-5; d_call: -; cdr3_length: 13; cdr3_aa: CASSGDLRETQYF; cdr3_nt: TGTGCCAGCAGTGGGGACCTGCGGGAGACCCAGTACTTC
clone_size: many; v_call: TRBV20-1; j_call: TRBJ1-3; d_call: -; cdr3_length: 17; cdr3_aa: CSARDHRLGPSGNTIYF; cdr3_nt: TGCAGTGCTAGAGATCATCGGCTGGGGCCCTCTGGAAACACCATATATTTT
clone_size: -; v_call: TRBV28; j_call: TRBJ2-3; d_call: -; cdr3_length: 15; cdr3_aa: CASSLTRLGGDTQYF; cdr3_nt: TGTGCCAGCAGTTTAACCCGACTAGGTGGGGATACGCAGTATTTT
clone_size: -; v_call: TRBV28; j_call: TRBJ1-6; d_call: -; cdr3_length: 13; cdr3_aa: CASSLGGGLPLHF; cdr3_nt: TGTGCCAGCAGTTTGGGCGGGGGCTTACCCCTCCACTTT
clone_size: -; v_call: TRBV19; j_call: TRBJ1-1; d_call: -; cdr3_length: 15; cdr3_aa: CASSTTGLTNTEAFF; cdr3_nt: TGTGCCAGTAGTACAACAGGGTTAACGAACACTGAAGCTTTCTTT
clone_size: -; v_call: TRBV12-3/TRBV12-4; j_call: TRBJ1-6; d_call: -; cdr3_length: 14; cdr3_aa: CASSRGTDNSPLHF; cdr3_nt: TGTGCCAGCAGCCGCGGGACGGATAATTCACCCCTCCACTTT
clone_size: few; v_call: TRBV11-2; j_call: TRBJ2-2; d_call: TRBD2; cdr3_length: 18; cdr3_aa: CASSLTRPSGRGAGELFF; cdr3_nt: TGTGCCAGCAGCTTAACCCGCCCTAGCGGGAGAGGGGCCGGGGAGCTGTTTTTT
clone_size: -; v_call: TRBV20-1; j_call: TRBJ2-2; d_call: -; cdr3_length: 15; cdr3_aa: CSASRQARNTGELFF; cdr3_nt: TGCAGTGCTTCCAGACAGGCACGGAACACCGGGGAGCTGTTTTTT
clone_size: -; v_call: TRBV7-9; j_call: TRBJ2-1; d_call: -; cdr3_length: 15; cdr3_aa: CASSGQSQGGSEQFF; cdr3_nt: TGTGCCAGCAGCGGACAGTCCCAAGGCGGTAGTGAGCAGTTCTTC
clone_size: few; v_call: TRBV7-6; j_call: TRBJ2-1; d_call: TRBD2; cdr3_length: 15; cdr3_aa: CASSEGLPSYNEQFF; cdr3_nt: TGTGCCAGCAGCGAGGGACTACCATCCTACAATGAGCAGTTCTTC